This T cell receptor (beta chain) is drawn from a study of blood T cell repertoires in COVID-19. In the study overall: Sources were T cells, B-cell-depleted T cells, or PBMCs; the material itself was cDNA or gDNA.

Repertoires were generated with immunoSEQ multiplex PCR, while TCRdb's copy carries only in-frame clones and drops some. The sample shows approximately 300,000 clones, 87% of them seen only once. This sequence was found in a woman aged 25 to 45 who had recovered from COVID-19. Sample: PBMCs or T cells enriched from blood (not recorded which).

DNA for the CDR3: TGCGCCAGCAGCCAGCAGGACAGTTCGAACACTGAAGCTTTCTTT. Protein: CASSQQDSSNTEAFF. The J gene is TRBJ1-1, the V gene TRBV4-1; a weak D match, TRBD1 (6 bases). From germline, CDR1 is MGHRA and CDR2 YSYEKL. Trimming left V 3 bases short and J 1 base short, with 12 bases between. The CDR3 is 15 residues long.